Reported below is one TCR beta chain. As originally analysed: Nucleated cell counts were estimated from reference gene primer amplification. Here immunoSEQ multiplex PCR was the method, and the copy in TCRdb shows in-frame clones only, minus some. V, J and clone size were drawn from that table, and D and trimming were deduced from the DNA. The table has about 170,000 clones, 87% seen once. This sample is drawn from a study of blood T cell repertoires in COVID-19. As for the study in general: The study drew acute and convalescent COVID-19 samples from the United States, Italy and Spain. Nucleic acid was either cDNA or gDNA, and it came from T cells, B-cell-depleted T cells, or PBMCs.

Germline values: CDR1 SGHRS, CDR2 YFSETQ. Trimming stripped 2 bases from V and 10 bases from J, with 13 bases between. The CDR3 contains 13 residues. This TCR came from a man younger than 35 with active or convalescent COVID-19. Material for sequencing was peripheral blood. The chain recombines TRBV5-1 with TRBJ2-1; D remains unclear. The CDR3 DNA reads TGCGCCAGCAGCTTTGATGATAACTCCGAGCAGTTCTTC. Translation gives CASSFDDNSEQFF.